This passage covers 31 T cell receptor beta chains from one sample sequenced in a study of T-cell memory formation after mild COVID-19. TCRdb re-called the 5' RACE reads through MiXCR, storing one row per CDR3 protein. This sample has some 200,000 distinct CDR3 sequences, with over 9% found just once. What was sequenced was PBMCs or a T cell subset sorted from them (not recorded which). These receptors all stem from a young man who had mild COVID-19 (a few samples of this study predate the infection). Cell type and time point are not known.

The chain links TRBV4-2 to TRBJ1-2; TRBD1 aligns across 9 bases. The V segment lost 0 bases and the J segment 3 bases; nucleotides outside the gene matches: 2. The germline gives CDR1 LGHNA, CDR2 YNFKEQ. CDR3 length: 15 residues. The DNA for the CDR3 is TGTGCCAGCAGCCAAGACCGGGACAGGGACTATGGCTACACCTTC. This encodes CASSQDRDRDYGYTF.

The V gene is TRBV7-2, the J gene TRBJ1-1, with D hard to call. CDR1 and CDR2 from the germline V gene are SGHTA and FQGNSA. This CDR3 comprises 12 residues. The V end was cut by 5 bases, the J end by 4 bases, with 8 bases between. The CDR3 bases are TGTGCCAGCAGCGTCCAAGGCACTGAAGCTTTCTTT. Translated, it gives CASSVQGTEAFF.

This clonotype was detected only a few times. The V call is TRBV7-9, the J call TRBJ2-2; D is unresolved. The CDR3 length is 13 residues. Trimming took 1 base from V and 6 from J, leaving 6 bases between them. From germline, CDR1 is SEHNR and CDR2 FQNEAQ (reference sequence). CDR3 sequence (DNA): TGTGCCAGCAGCTTAGTAATAGCCGGGGAGCTGTTTTTT. Translated: CASSLVIAGELFF.

The rearrangement uses TRBV18 and TRBJ1-4, with D unresolved. This CDR3 spans 17 amino acids. The V end was cut by 1 base, the J end by 1 base, with 13 bases between. From germline, CDR1 is KGHSH and CDR2 LQKENI. As DNA, the CDR3 is TGTGCCAGCTCACCACAGTCCCTGGTCAGAACTAATGAAAAACTGTTTTTT. Translation: CASSPQSLVRTNEKLFF.

The gene calls are TRBV20-1 and TRBJ2-2; tentatively, D is TRBD2 (5 bases). Germline V CDR1 and CDR2: DFQATT, SNEGSKA (reference sequence). V lost 6 bases, J lost 6 bases, and 11 bases lay in between. CDR3 size: 12 residues. CDR3 in amino acids: CSARNSAGELFF. CDR3 DNA sequence: TGCAGTGCCAGGAATAGCGCCGGGGAGCTGTTTTTT.

In its sample, this clonotype was seen many times. V usage is TRBV12-3 or TRBV12-4 and J usage is TRBJ2-1; 9 positions agree with TRBD2. Trimming took 1 base from V and 3 from J; bases not matched to a gene: 1. This CDR3 is 15 amino acids long. CDR3 residues: CASSLGTSDYNEQFF. As DNA, the CDR3 is TGTGCCAGCAGTTTAGGGACTAGCGACTACAATGAGCAGTTCTTC.

The V call is TRBV5-1, the J call TRBJ2-2; TRBD2 might be the D (5 bases). The CDR3 spans 15 residues. Trimming pared 0 bases from V and 3 bases from J, leaving 9 bases between. The germline V gene encodes CDR1 SGHRS and CDR2 YFSETQ. CDR3 sequence: CASSLARADTGELFF. In nucleotides, the CDR3 is TGCGCCAGCAGCTTGGCGAGGGCGGACACCGGGGAGCTGTTTTTT.

A few counts support this clonotype. The CDR3 here is CASTMVLNTEAFF. The CDR3 DNA is TGTGCCAGCACTATGGTCCTGAACACTGAAGCTTTCTTT. The chain couples TRBV2 to TRBJ1-1; D is unclear. Germline CDR1 reads SNHLY; CDR2 reads FYNNEI. The V and J ends lost 7 bases and 0 bases respectively, with 9 bases between them. The CDR3 consists of 13 residues.

This clonotype was counted only a few times. The genes are TRBV2 and TRBJ2-7, with D possibly matching TRBD1 (5 bases). CDR3 length equals 12 residues. Germline values: CDR1 SNHLY, CDR2 FYNNEI. The V gene lost 6 bases and the J gene lost 4 bases, with 10 bases spanning the gap. CDR3 DNA sequence: TGTGCCAGCAGCACTGACAGTTACGAGCAGTACGTC. It is translated as CASSTDSYEQYV.

CDR3 sequence reads: CAGKGGPSADSPLHF. CDR3 in DNA: TGTGCCGGGAAAGGGGGCCCTAGCGCGGATTCACCCCTCCACTTT. The V and J genes are TRBV7-9 and TRBJ1-6; 7 bases map to TRBD1. The CDR3 consists of 15 residues. Germline CDR1 reads SEHNR; CDR2 reads FQNEAQ (reference sequence). V shed 11 bases and J 8 bases; nucleotides not matched to a gene: 15.

The gene calls are TRBV7-2 and TRBJ2-3, with 8 bases fitting TRBD2. The ends lost 3 bases at V and 6 bases at J; junction bases unmatched: 8. CDR1 is SGHTA, CDR2 FQGNSA, per germline. The CDR3 sequence is 15 residues long. CDR3: CASSFGLAQGDTQYF. CDR3 nucleotides: TGTGCCAGCAGCTTCGGACTAGCCCAGGGGGATACGCAGTATTTT.

This clonotype was picked up many times. This rearrangement joins TRBV7-2 to TRBJ1-6, with D unresolved. V was shortened by 2 bases and J by 10 bases, with 12 bases between the two germline ends. CDR3 length: 14 amino acids. Looked up from germline, CDR1 is SGHTA and CDR2 is FQGNSA. For the CDR3, the DNA is TGTGCCAGCAGCTTAATGGGAGTAAGCTCACCCCTCCACTTT. This sequence encodes CASSLMGVSSPLHF.

There are many counts of this clonotype. The chain carries TRBV5-1 and TRBJ2-1, with D perhaps TRBD1 (6 bases). Trimming removed 0 bases from V and 3 bases from J, with 10 bases in between. CDR1 and CDR2 from the germline V gene are SGHRS and YFSETQ. The CDR3 sequence is 15 residues long. The CDR3 DNA reads as TGCGCCAGCAGCTTGGCAGGGGACAACTACAATGAGCAGTTCTTC. Translation gives CASSLAGDNYNEQFF.

This clonotype was counted ten times or more. The gene calls are TRBV29-1 and TRBJ2-7, with D tentatively TRBD1 (6 bases). CDR1 SQVTM and CDR2 ANQGSEA come from the germline V gene. Deletions cut 4 bases from V and 2 bases from J, with 21 bases between. This CDR3 has 16 amino acids. CDR3 residues: CSVVGPGQETPYEQYF. CDR3 DNA sequence: TGCAGCGTTGTGGGCCCGGGACAAGAGACCCCCTACGAGCAGTACTTC.

A few counts support this clonotype. The chain carries TRBV10-3 and TRBJ1-1; D is perhaps TRBD1 (5 bases). Germline loops: CDR1 ENHRY, CDR2 SYGVKD. This CDR3 region has 12 residues. V was shortened by 10 bases and J by 3 bases, with 12 bases between the two germline ends. Here the CDR3 reads CATRRGDTEAFF. The CDR3 DNA reads as TGTGCCACCCGGCGGGGGGACACTGAAGCTTTCTTT.

The chain joins TRBV3-1 to TRBJ1-1; TRBD1 agrees at 9 bases. The CDR3 is 13 amino acids. V trimming: 3 bases; J trimming: 6 bases; junction bases outside the gene matches: 2. Per the germline V gene, CDR1 is LGHDT and CDR2 is YNNKEL (reference sequence). The CDR3 nucleotides read TGTGCCAGCAGCCACGGACAGGGGTCTGAAGCTTTCTTT. Protein product: CASSHGQGSEAFF.

This clonotype appeared a few times. The rearrangement uses TRBV7-9 and TRBJ1-6, with 8 bases that match TRBD1. J lost 7 bases, V lost 5 bases, and 7 bases had no gene match. The length of the CDR3 is 15 residues. CDR1 is SEHNR, CDR2 FQNEAQ, per germline (reference sequence). The CDR3 DNA follows: TGTGCCAGCAGCCCGCCAGGGGGCCGAAATTCACCCCTCCACTTT. It yields the protein CASSPPGGRNSPLHF.

The V gene is TRBV5-5, the J gene TRBJ1-4, with 7 nucleotides matching TRBD1. Germline lookup yields CDR1 SGHKS and CDR2 YYEKEE (reference sequence). V lost 4 bases to trimming and J lost 1 base; unmatched junction nucleotides: 4. This CDR3 has 15 amino acids. CDR3 coding DNA: TGTGCCAGCAGCAGGAACAGGGGAACTAATGAAAAACTGTTTTTT. This codes for CASSRNRGTNEKLFF.

This clonotype came up a few times. The chain uses TRBV6-6 and TRBJ1-2; D gene ambiguous. The CDR3 spans 11 residues. Trimming pared 4 bases from V and 8 bases from J, leaving 8 bases between. Germline V gives CDR1 MNHNY, CDR2 SVGAGI (reference sequence). CDR3 amino acids: CASSSNEGYTF. CDR3 in DNA: TGTGCCAGCAGTTCAAATGAAGGCTACACCTTC.

This clonotype showed up just a few times. This rearrangement joins TRBV4-3 to TRBJ2-3; D remains ambiguous. This CDR3 comprises 14 residues. With 1 base removed from V and 6 bases from J, the gap between germline ends came to 11 bases. Germline values: CDR1 LGHNA, CDR2 YSLEER. DNA for the CDR3: TGCGCCAGCAGCCAAGTGGGTGTGGGTGATACGCAGTATTTT. Translation: CASSQVGVGDTQYF.

The V and J genes are TRBV7-9 and TRBJ1-5, with no clear D. The V and J ends lost 2 bases and 0 bases respectively, with 5 bases between them. The CDR3 loop spans 14 amino acids. Germline loops: CDR1 SEHNR, CDR2 FQNEAQ (reference sequence). CDR3 residues: CASSLLDSNQPQHF. The CDR3 nucleotides are TGTGCCAGCAGCTTATTAGATAGCAATCAGCCCCAGCATTTT.

The table lists this clonotype with a few counts. This chain connects TRBV6-6 to TRBJ2-1; 8 nucleotides agree with TRBD1. This CDR3 spans 11 amino acids. The J segment lost 13 bases and the V segment lost 6 bases, leaving 5 bases of the junction unmatched. The V gene's germline CDR1 is MNHNY and CDR2 SVGAGI (reference sequence). As DNA, the CDR3 is TGTGCCAGCAGCACAGGACAGGGACAGTTCTTC. The encoded protein is CASSTGQGQFF.

The chain has TRBV7-2 and TRBJ2-5; tentative D call: TRBD1 (5 bases). Trimming shortened V by 1 base and J by 5 bases, and 11 bases separated the two germline ends. The CDR3 length is 14 residues. Germline V lookup: CDR1 SGHTA, CDR2 FQGNSA. CDR3 loop: CASSLEGWGETQYF. CDR3 nucleotides: TGTGCCAGCAGCTTAGAGGGCTGGGGCGAGACCCAGTACTTC.

This clonotype has a handful of counts. The V call is TRBV18, the J call TRBJ1-4; D is possibly TRBD1 (6 bases). The germline V gene has CDR1 KGHSH and CDR2 LQKENI. Trimming took 6 bases from V and 12 from J, leaving 17 bases between them. CDR3 length: 13 amino acids. Written as DNA, the CDR3 is TGTGCCAGCTCCAACGGGGGCCTCGAGGAACTGTTTTTT. The encoded protein is CASSNGGLEELFF.

This clonotype was detected only a few times. This chain's CDR3 is CASSQDTDSSSGNTIYF. In DNA, the CDR3 is TGTGCCAGCAGCCAAGACACAGACTCCAGCTCTGGAAACACCATATATTTT. The genes are TRBV4-2 and TRBJ1-3; D not resolved. This CDR3 has 17 amino acids. Germline lookup yields CDR1 LGHNA and CDR2 YNFKEQ. The germline V and J ends were trimmed by 0 bases and 0 bases, with 12 bases remaining between them.

This clonotype was observed a few times. The chain recombines TRBV4-2 with TRBJ2-7; unclear D gene. CDR1 and CDR2 from the germline V gene are LGHNA and YNFKEQ. V lost 4 bases to trimming and J lost 5 bases, with 12 bases between them. This CDR3 has 13 residues. CDR3 sequence (DNA): TGTGCCAGCAGCCCCCAGCATGGGGACGAGCAGTACGTC. Translating gives CASSPQHGDEQYV.

Many counts were recorded for this clonotype. V gene TRBV6-5 combines with J gene TRBJ1-3, with D unresolved. Per germline, CDR1 MNHEY and CDR2 SVGAGI. V was pared by 0 bases and J by 0 bases, with 6 bases between. The CDR3 covers 15 residues. The CDR3 region is CASSYSRPSGNTIYF. Written as DNA, the CDR3 is TGTGCCAGCAGTTACTCGAGGCCCTCTGGAAACACCATATATTTT.

This clonotype showed up just a few times. V and J are TRBV27 and TRBJ2-3, with D unclear. This CDR3 is 13 amino acids long. V shed 6 bases and J shed 3 bases, with 10 bases lying between them. CDR1 is MNHEY and CDR2 is SMNVEV in the germline V gene (reference sequence). The CDR3 coding sequence is TGTGCCAGCAGATCCCATGGAACAGATACGCAGTATTTT. It encodes CASRSHGTDTQYF.

This clonotype has a handful of counts. The chain has TRBV24-1 and TRBJ2-1; D may match TRBD1 or TRBD2 (7 bases each). Trimming shortened V by 4 bases and J by 14 bases, and 14 bases separated the two germline ends. Germline V gene lookup returns CDR1 KGHDR and CDR2 SFDVKD. The CDR3 is 12 residues long. The chain's CDR3 is CATSDPGGGEFF. CDR3 coding DNA: TGTGCCACCAGTGACCCAGGGGGGGGAGAGTTCTTC.

This clonotype was found a few times. The rearrangement joins TRBV12-3 or TRBV12-4 to TRBJ2-2; perhaps D is TRBD1 or TRBD2 (5 bases each). The CDR3 sequence is 15 residues long. V was shortened by 3 bases and J by 3 bases, with 11 bases between the two germline ends. The CDR3 DNA follows: TGTGCCAGCAGTTTTTCCGGGGCCTACACCGGGGAGCTGTTTTTT. This encodes CASSFSGAYTGELFF.

This clonotype was observed a handful of times. The chain couples TRBV3-1 to TRBJ2-5; unclear D gene. CDR3 length: 14 amino acids. V was shortened by 4 bases and J by 4 bases, with 13 bases between the two germline ends. From germline, CDR1 is LGHDT and CDR2 YNNKEL (reference sequence). DNA of the CDR3: TGTGCCAGCAGCCTGCCCCGGGCCCCAGAGACCCAGTACTTC. This translates into CASSLPRAPETQYF.